The clone carrying this T cell receptor beta chain was picked up a small number of times. Its antigen is currently unknown. The data stem from a study of esophageal squamous cell carcinoma under preoperative chemotherapy. Background on the study: Both tumor-infiltrating lymphocytes and peripheral blood T cells had their TCR repertoires profiled.

Time point: before preoperative PTX-NDP chemotherapy. Whole-study findings and limits: Peripheral T cells migrating into the tumor appeared to partly supply post-treatment tumor-infiltrating lymphocytes.

In germline, CDR1 is SGHNT, CDR2 YENEEA. The CDR3 runs to 11 residues. Using its own MiXCR run on the PCR reads, TCRdb lists one record per CDR3 protein. The table records tens of thousands of distinct CDR3 sequences, roughly 52% of them present only once. The receptor comes from a human donor with esophageal squamous cell carcinoma. The donor label of this sample is uncertain. The specimen was obtained from a patient given preoperative chemotherapy. The chain combines TRBV11-3 with TRBJ2-5, with D tentatively TRBD2 (5 bases). Judging by the DNA end, TRBJ2-7 fits better; the J call may be wrong. The CDR3, as DNA: TGTGCCAGCAGCCAAGCGGACGAGCAGTACTTC. Encoded protein: CASSQADEQYF.